Below, 2 T cell receptor beta chains from the same sample are listed, as sequenced in a study of cytomegalovirus exposure and HLA in healthy donors. The PCR employed 60 Vbeta primers together with 13 Jbeta primers. Sequencing was performed with immunoSEQ multiplex PCR; in TCRdb, only in-frame clones are kept and a portion is missing. The data show about 190,000 clones, more than 65% seen once. The sequencing sample was made of PBMCs. The receptors here all came from a woman in her 30s in good health and CMV-seropositive.

This chain connects TRBV6-1 to TRBJ2-2; 7 bases are shared with TRBD2. This CDR3 contains 15 residues. Germline CDR1 MNHNS, CDR2 SASEGT. J was trimmed by 5 bases and V by 5 bases; bases with no gene match: 8. CDR3 bases: TGTGCCAGCAGTCGAGGGACTACAAAGACCGGGGAGCTGTTTTTT. This codes for CASSRGTTKTGELFF.

The V call is TRBV5-5, the J call TRBJ2-2, with 7 nucleotides matching TRBD1. This CDR3 is built from 16 residues. Germline assignment: CDR1 SGHKS and CDR2 YYEKEE (reference sequence). V shed 2 bases, J shed 5 bases, and the junction held 9 bases outside the gene matches. The DNA of the CDR3 is TGTGCCAGCAGCTTTGCCGGGACAGAAGTAACCGGGGAGCTGTTTTTT. Translating gives CASSFAGTEVTGELFF.